A single T cell receptor beta chain is shown here with its context. Its cognate antigen is unknown. Other nucleotide sequences in the sample specify the same CDR3. This sample is drawn from a study of T cell clones after liver transplantation. Study context: Liver transplant recipients had immunosuppression withdrawal attempted within 2 years. Pre-transplant mixed lymphocyte reactions yielded third-party-reactive TCRbeta sequences as comparators for graft-donor-reactive sequences. Samples came pre-transplant, pre-randomization before withdrawal, and post-randomization after withdrawal ended.

Whole-study findings and limits: A larger donor-reactive than third-party decline suggested partial antigen-specific deletion.

Germline CDR1 is SGHNT and CDR2 is YENEEA. CDR3 size: 12 residues. Trimming took off 5 bases at V and 0 bases at J, with 2 bases between the two ends. Generated by immunoSEQ multiplex PCR, the TCRdb table keeps only in-frame clones and is missing some. This table has some 120,000 clones, 90% appearing once. The source is a human patient who received a liver transplant. Some T cells may possibly be graft donor cells. The V call is TRBV11-3, the J call TRBJ1-3, with D unclear. Here the sequenced sample was CD4+ T cells from blood, taken 12 months after liver transplant. The CDR3 DNA reads as TGTGCCAGCAGCCACTCTGGAAACACCATATATTTT. Translated: CASSHSGNTIYF.